This entry lists 29 T cell receptor beta chains sequenced from one sample in a study of response to subunit inactivated influenza vaccine. TCRdb reprocessed the RT-PCR reads via MiXCR and lists one record per CDR3 protein. The sample lists 750,000 to 850,000 distinct CDR3 sequences; approximately 18% were seen once. Sequences were derived from PBMCs from blood, sampled around 5 days after vaccination. The receptors were sampled from a man aged 45-60 years who received an inactivated influenza vaccine.

This clonotype appeared many times. One end of the junction is discordant with germline, which a read error may explain. In DNA, the CDR3 is TGTGCCAGCAGTTCAGGCCAGGGGGCGGGGGAGACCCAGTACTTC. Encoded protein: CASSSGQGAGETQYF. The chain links TRBV5-1 to TRBJ2-5; 8 nucleotides agree with TRBD1. From germline, CDR1 is SGHRS and CDR2 YFSETQ. This CDR3 is 15 amino acids long.

As for this clonotype: Germline and junction disagree at one end, which may indicate a read error. This chain uses TRBV10-3 with TRBJ2-1, with TRBD2 matching 13 bases. This CDR3 has 15 residues. Germline CDR1 is ENHRY and CDR2 is SYGVKD. The CDR3 coding sequence is TGTGCCATCAGTGAGTGGACTAGCGGGAGATATGAGCAGCTCTTC. Its protein is CAISEWTSGRYEQLF.

In its sample, this clonotype was seen a few times. This chain joins TRBV11-2 and TRBJ2-5; D possibly matches TRBD1 or TRBD2 (7 bases each). Trimming removed 1 base at V and 3 bases at J, with 15 bases between. Germline V gene sequence: CDR1 SGHAT, CDR2 FQNNGV. The CDR3 consists of 16 residues. CDR3 sequence: CASSLVYGGTEETQYF. DNA of the CDR3: TGTGCCAGCAGCTTAGTTTACGGGGGGACAGAAGAGACCCAGTACTTC.

This clonotype was counted a few times. The chain employs TRBV12-3 or TRBV12-4 and TRBJ2-5; 8 nucleotides agree with TRBD1. The CDR3 is 17 amino acids. With V trimmed by 2 bases and J by 4 bases, 12 bases remained unmatched. This chain's CDR3 is CASSLLSGQGARETQYF. DNA for the CDR3: TGTGCCAGCAGTTTATTGAGTGGTCAGGGGGCGAGAGAGACCCAGTACTTC.

This sequence joins TRBV7-9 and TRBJ1-2; the match to TRBD1 covers 7 bases. V lost 5 bases, J lost 4 bases, and 13 bases stayed unmatched. The V gene's germline CDR1 is SEHNR and CDR2 FQNEAQ (reference sequence). This CDR3 is 16 amino acids long. DNA of the CDR3: TGTGCCAGCAGCAGCACCGCGGACAGGCGGGGCTATGGCTACACCTTC. Translating it yields CASSSTADRRGYGYTF.

This clonotype has a handful of counts. The J gene is TRBJ1-1, the V gene TRBV28; D ambiguous. CDR3 length equals 16 residues. CDR1 and CDR2 (germline): MDHEN, SYDVKM. V gave up 3 bases and J gave up 5 bases, with 19 bases separating them. The CDR3 DNA reads as TGTGCCAGCAGTTTCCTCCCGGGTTTAGGGTCAACTGAAGCTTTCTTT. It encodes CASSFLPGLGSTEAFF.

This clonotype was seen more than once but under ten times. CDR3 bases: TGTGCCAGCAGCGAATCCCGGGACGTCTCCTACGAGCAGTACTTC. As protein: CASSESRDVSYEQYF. This chain links TRBV7-9 with TRBJ2-7; D possibly uses TRBD1 or TRBD2 (5 bases each). V was trimmed by 5 bases and J by 0 bases, leaving 14 bases between them. Germline V gene lookup returns CDR1 SEHNR and CDR2 FQNEAQ (reference sequence). This CDR3 is built from 15 residues.

This chain joins TRBV6-2 or TRBV6-3 and TRBJ1-5; no reliable D call. CDR1 is MNHEY and CDR2 is SVGEGT in the germline V gene. V lost 0 bases and J lost 6, with 15 bases in between. The CDR3 is made up of 16 amino acids. DNA of the CDR3: TGTGCCAGCAGTTACTCCCTGTCCACGATAAGTCAGCCCCAGCATTTT. As protein: CASSYSLSTISQPQHF.

The rearrangement uses TRBV7-3 and TRBJ1-1; no firm D call. The CDR3 consists of 13 residues. Germline V lookup: CDR1 SGHTA, CDR2 FQGTGA. V shed 5 bases and J shed 1 base, with 8 bases lying between them. In nucleotides, the CDR3 is TGTGCCAGCAGCGCTGGATCGAACACTGAAGCTTTCTTT. This translates into CASSAGSNTEAFF.

There are a few counts of this clonotype. This sequence joins TRBV29-1 and TRBJ2-7; perhaps TRBD1 as D (5 bases). The CDR3 is made up of 16 amino acids. V was clipped by 6 bases and J by 2 bases, with 23 bases between them. Germline assignment: CDR1 SQVTM and CDR2 ANQGSEA. The CDR3 DNA reads TGCAGCGTAACCGACAGAAATTCCGCAGTCGCCTACGAGCAGTACTTC. Translation gives CSVTDRNSAVAYEQYF.

This clonotype was detected only a few times. The chain employs TRBV5-1 and TRBJ2-1; TRBD2 agrees at 7 bases. J lost 4 bases, V lost 0 bases, and 7 bases had no gene match. The germline CDR1 and CDR2 sequences are SGHRS and YFSETQ. The CDR3 is made up of 16 amino acids. CDR3 residues: CASSLATGGGYNEQFF. The DNA for the CDR3 is TGCGCCAGCAGCTTGGCCACTGGGGGGGGTTACAATGAGCAGTTCTTC.

The chain combines TRBV5-1 with TRBJ2-6; no firm D call. Germline loops: CDR1 SGHRS, CDR2 YFSETQ. V dropped 7 bases and J dropped 0 bases, with 14 bases sitting between them. The CDR3 has 16 amino acids. The DNA for the CDR3 is TGCGCCAGCGGGCTTTCGATCCCCTCTGGGGCCAACGTCCTGACTTTC. Residues: CASGLSIPSGANVLTF.

The chain carries TRBV6-9 and TRBJ2-1, with TRBD1 matching over 7 bases. The CDR3 has 17 amino acids. CDR1 and CDR2 (germline): MNHGY, SVAAGI. CDR3 nucleotide sequence: TGTGGGACCAGTTATCTCCTGGGAAAGGGGGCCATGGATGCGGAGTTCTTC. It is translated as CGTSYLLGKGAMDAEFF.

The chain recombines TRBV5-6 with TRBJ2-5; D tentatively reads TRBD1 or TRBD2 (5 bases each). V was cut by 3 bases and J by 5 bases, with 17 bases left in between. This CDR3 has 15 residues. The germline CDR1 and CDR2 sequences are SGHDT and YYEEEE. CDR3 DNA sequence: TGTGCCAGCAGCTCTTATTCGGGGCCCATCGAGACCCAGTACTTC. Its protein is CASSSYSGPIETQYF.

This clonotype was picked up a small number of times. The genes are TRBV20-1 and TRBJ1-4; no clear D gene. The V end was cut by 0 bases, the J end by 3 bases, with 11 bases between. The CDR3 is 15 amino acids. Germline CDR1 and CDR2: DFQATT and SNEGSKA (reference sequence). The CDR3 DNA is TGCAGTGCTAGAGATCGGGCAGCATCTAATGAAAAACTGTTTTTT. It specifies CSARDRAASNEKLFF.

In its sample, this clonotype was seen a few times. This chain connects TRBV14 to TRBJ1-2, with 7 bases that match TRBD1. Germline values: CDR1 SGHDN, CDR2 FVKESK. With V trimmed by 1 base and J by 4 bases, 12 bases remained unmatched. This CDR3 is built from 17 residues. The CDR3 spells CASSQGFRRQGPYGYTF. In DNA form, the CDR3 reads TGTGCCAGCAGCCAAGGGTTTCGTAGACAGGGACCCTATGGCTACACCTTC.

The sample holds a few counts of this clonotype. The chain is built from TRBV7-2 and TRBJ2-7; D gene unclear. Germline lookup yields CDR1 SGHTA and CDR2 FQGNSA. The V gene lost 0 bases and the J gene lost 3 bases, with 9 bases spanning the gap. There are 14 residues in the CDR3. Here the CDR3 reads CASSLAFASYEQYF. The CDR3 coding sequence is TGTGCCAGCAGCTTAGCGTTTGCCAGCTACGAGCAGTACTTC.

This clonotype was picked up a small number of times. The rearrangement uses TRBV20-1 and TRBJ1-1, with unresolved D. From germline, CDR1 is DFQATT and CDR2 SNEGSKA (reference sequence). The CDR3 is 13 amino acids. V lost 6 bases and J 0 bases, leaving 11 bases between the germline ends. CDR3 coding DNA: TGCAGTGCAGGTGAAGAATTGAACACTGAAGCTTTCTTT. Encoded protein: CSAGEELNTEAFF.

The chain recombines TRBV5-1 with TRBJ1-1; D uncertain. CDR3 length equals 16 residues. The ends were cut back, 0 bases at V and 1 base at J, with 13 bases in the middle. Germline V CDR1 and CDR2: SGHRS, YFSETQ. CDR3 sequence: CASSLDPAAPNTEAFF. In nucleotides, the CDR3 is TGCGCCAGCAGCTTGGACCCAGCAGCCCCGAACACTGAAGCTTTCTTT.

V usage is TRBV6-5 and J usage is TRBJ2-7; D ambiguous. Trimming shortened V by 6 bases and J by 0 bases, and 6 bases separated the two germline ends. The CDR3 is made up of 12 amino acids. Per the germline V gene, CDR1 is MNHEY and CDR2 is SVGAGI. The CDR3 nucleotides read TGTGCCAGCAGAGGGTACTCCTACGAGCAGTACTTC. It yields the protein CASRGYSYEQYF.

At least ten counts were recorded for this clonotype. The V gene is TRBV4-3, the J gene TRBJ2-7; 9 bases line up with TRBD1. Germline-derived CDR1 and CDR2 are LGHNA and YSLEER. The CDR3 runs to 16 residues. V gave up 4 bases and J gave up 5 bases; unmatched junction bases: 12. CDR3 sequence (DNA): TGCGCCAGCAGCCCCTACGGACAGGGGAGGTTGGACGAGCAGTACTTC. It codes for CASSPYGQGRLDEQYF.

The chain recombines TRBV2 with TRBJ1-5, with D perhaps TRBD1 (5 bases). CDR1 is SNHLY, CDR2 FYNNEI, per germline. This CDR3 region has 15 residues. The V end lost 6 bases, the J end lost 0 bases, and 12 bases lay between the germline ends. CDR3 bases: TGTGCCAGCAGCGCAGGGACGCCTAGCAATCAGCCCCAGCATTTT. Residues: CASSAGTPSNQPQHF.

This clonotype was seen at least ten times. The CDR3 DNA follows: TGCAGCGTTGAAGTCAGACTCCAAGAGACCCAGTACTTC. It translates to CSVEVRLQETQYF. The gene calls are TRBV29-1 and TRBJ2-5; D is ambiguous. The CDR3 runs 13 residues. V was cut by 1 base and J by 1 base, with 7 bases left in between. Germline lookup yields CDR1 SQVTM and CDR2 ANQGSEA.

The rearrangement uses TRBV12-3 or TRBV12-4 and TRBJ1-4, with D possibly TRBD1 on 5 matching bases. The CDR3 consists of 16 residues. V lost 6 bases, J lost 1 base, and 15 bases lay in between. CDR3 nucleotides: TGTGCCAGCAGGCATGGGGGTACCCGAACTAATGAAAAACTGTTTTTT. This translates into CASRHGGTRTNEKLFF.

This clonotype was picked up a small number of times. The chain has TRBV7-2 and TRBJ2-3; D uncertain. Trimming removed 2 bases from V and 0 bases from J, with 9 bases in between. CDR1 is SGHTA, CDR2 FQGNSA, per germline. This CDR3 has 15 residues. CDR3 residues: CASSLQSHSTDTQYF. The DNA of the CDR3 is TGTGCCAGCAGCTTACAGTCACACAGCACAGATACGCAGTATTTT.

There are a few counts of this clonotype. The rearrangement uses TRBV20-1 and TRBJ2-1, with 8 bases fitting TRBD2. The J segment lost 4 bases and the V segment lost 6 bases, leaving 8 bases of the junction unmatched. The CDR3 covers 14 residues. Germline V CDR1 and CDR2: DFQATT, SNEGSKA (reference sequence). CDR3 coding DNA: TGCAGTGCCGGATCCAGCGGGGGTTACAATGAGCAGTTCTTC. As protein: CSAGSSGGYNEQFF.

The table lists this clonotype with a few counts. V gene TRBV10-3 combines with J gene TRBJ2-5, with 10 bases lining up with TRBD1. Germline CDR1 reads ENHRY; CDR2 reads SYGVKD. J gave up 5 bases and V 7 bases, and 4 bases lay outside the gene matches. This CDR3 contains 13 residues. CDR3: CAIKGQGLETQYF. The CDR3, as DNA: TGTGCCATCAAGGGACAGGGGTTGGAGACCCAGTACTTC.

This clonotype was picked up a small number of times. The chain combines TRBV11-2 with TRBJ2-3; D is possibly TRBD2 (5 bases). The CDR3 loop spans 14 amino acids. CDR1 and CDR2 from the germline V gene are SGHAT and FQNNGV. V lost 0 bases and J lost 8, with 12 bases in between. In nucleotides, the CDR3 is TGTGCCAGCAGCTTAGATCATCTAGCAGCTACGCAGTATTTT. Translating it yields CASSLDHLAATQYF.

The chain links TRBV12-3 or TRBV12-4 to TRBJ2-4; 11 bases map to TRBD1. The CDR3 is 16 residues long. V shed 1 base and J 11 bases; nucleotides not matched to a gene: 10. The DNA of the CDR3 is TGTGCCAGCAGTTTAGGAGCCGGGACAGGGGGACTACTTCAGTACTTC. It yields the protein CASSLGAGTGGLLQYF.